Given below is one TCR beta chain in context. This entry comes from a study of shared clonotypes between healthy human individuals. Study details: The cohort comprised a couple of women and a few men. Their ages spanned 18 to 49 years. A donor's plate count was three for CD4 naive and three for CD4 memory; CD8 naive had two and CD8 memory one.

Deep was the level at which the assay was run. TCRdb's copy holds only in-frame clones and misses some; the assay was immunoSEQ multiplex PCR. The repertoire includes about 1,500,000 clones, approximately 96% of them detected once, and roughly 1.2% sits in the top ten. This CDR3 is 14 amino acids long. Germline V gives CDR1 KGHSH, CDR2 LQKENI. V trimming: 0 bases; J trimming: 5 bases; junction bases outside the gene matches: 1. Negatively enriched CD4+ T cells were divided by CD45RA into naive and memory. The source of this sequence is a man between 25 and 39 years old in good health. The material sequenced was naive CD4+ T cells sorted from blood. Documented subset: CD45RA+ positively selected. The chain links TRBV18 to TRBJ2-7, with 10 bases matching TRBD1. DNA of the CDR3: TGTGCCAGCTCACCACCCGGGACAGGGGACGAGCAGTACTTC. As protein: CASSPPGTGDEQYF.